These T cell receptor beta chains were read from a single sample in a study of blood T cell repertoires in COVID-19. Here immunoSEQ multiplex PCR was the method, and the copy in TCRdb shows in-frame clones only, minus some. The sample holds a few hundred thousand clones, around 85% seen once. Specimen: PBMCs or T cells enriched from blood (not recorded which). The receptors here all came from a woman between 55 and 75 years old who had recovered from COVID-19. CDR3s include the opening cysteine and the closing phenylalanine or tryptophan. The order of the fields is V gene, J gene, CDR3 length, CDR3 protein.

v_gene: TRBV2; j_gene: TRBJ2-1; len: 10; CDR3aa: CASSANEQFF
v_gene: TRBV2; j_gene: TRBJ2-3; len: 16; CDR3aa: CASGVSGDRVSDTQYF
v_gene: TRBV29-1; j_gene: TRBJ2-2; len: 14; CDR3aa: CSAVRDRDTGELFF
v_gene: TRBV7-9; j_gene: TRBJ1-5; len: 16; CDR3aa: CASSRGQLGGNQPQHF
v_gene: TRBV5-1; j_gene: TRBJ2-2; len: 16; CDR3aa: CASSLRLATNTGELFF
v_gene: TRBV19; j_gene: TRBJ2-5; len: 13; CDR3aa: CASNAGGGETQYF
v_gene: TRBV7-6; j_gene: TRBJ1-2; len: 16; CDR3aa: CASSLPGTGMTYGYTF
v_gene: TRBV27; j_gene: TRBJ2-1; len: 15; CDR3aa: CASSLTSGGGNEQFF
v_gene: TRBV29-1; j_gene: TRBJ2-3; len: 13; CDR3aa: CSAMTGGSDTQYF
v_gene: TRBV6-6; j_gene: TRBJ1-6; len: 13; CDR3aa: CASSLGGNSPLHF
v_gene: TRBV5-1; j_gene: TRBJ1-1; len: 14; CDR3aa: CASTIKTGGTEAFF
v_gene: TRBV5-1; j_gene: TRBJ2-2; len: 14; CDR3aa: CASSPTGSTGELFF
v_gene: TRBV5-4; j_gene: TRBJ2-1; len: 16; CDR3aa: CASSPPRLAGGNEQFF
v_gene: TRBV30; j_gene: TRBJ2-3; len: 13; CDR3aa: CAWGSGGHDTQYF
v_gene: TRBV19; j_gene: TRBJ1-5; len: 15; CDR3aa: CASSLKGNSNQPQHF